Described below is a single T cell receptor beta chain sequence and its context. This clonotype has just a few counts. Its antigen remains unidentified. No base quality information exists; no much larger clone differs at one position. The data belong to a study of T-cell reconstitution after alpha-beta-depleted transplantation in children (TCRdb year 2016). Describing the broader study: The study quantitatively tracked T-cell immune reconstitution after TCRalphabeta/CD19-depleted allogeneic hematopoietic cell transplantation in children using TCR repertoire profiling. Broad study findings and their caveats: The frequencies of hyperexpanded clones fell over the following months, and after one year, T-cell counts and TCRbeta diversity were mostly attributed to newly produced T cells. The apparently early recovery of alphabetaT-cell counts about two months after transplant reportedly depended on only several hundred rapidly expanded clones that came from non-depleted graft cells. The high TCRbeta diversity at day 60 in some patients was ascribed to recipient T cells and intrathymic progenitors that had survived conditioning.

The treatment or condition label here, explained by the study, means: allogeneic hematopoietic cell transplantation with graft depleted of TCRalphabeta T cells and CD19 B cells. The transplant recipients were children given TCRalphabeta/CD19-depleted allogeneic hematopoietic cell grafts. The library was produced with PCR. Sequenced on an Illumina HiSeq 2500. Molecular barcoding was employed in the preparation of TCR libraries, with unique molecular identifiers being used to normalize TCRbeta repertoire quantification. TCRdb reworked the public reads: Q25 trimming with fastp, MiXCR clone assembly, productive beta chains retained. Entries that share a CDR3 protein sequence are merged under the most common genes and DNA. The sample yields some 110,000 distinct CDR3 sequences; about a tenth were counted once. The ten top clones hold less than 40% of the sample. Spanning cysteine to phenylalanine, the CDR3 consists of 12 amino acids. This entry keeps only the CDR3 DNA: 36 bases, framed from base 1. Ends trimmed: V by 4 bases, J by 6 bases; bases unmatched to a gene: 6. According to the germline V gene, CDR1 reads SQVTM and CDR2 reads ANQGSEA.

This clonotype originated in a boy aged 2 to 9 with acute lymphoblastic leukemia, due to receive a stem cell transplant. The V and J segments used are TRBV29-1 and TRBJ2-7; the junction holds 7 bases that match TRBD1. Sequenced material: PBMCs, taken before TCRalphabeta/CD19-depleted stem cell transplant. CDR3 reads: CSVGDRAGEQYF. The DNA sequence follows: TGCAGCGTTGGCGACAGGGCGGGCGAGCAGTACTTC.